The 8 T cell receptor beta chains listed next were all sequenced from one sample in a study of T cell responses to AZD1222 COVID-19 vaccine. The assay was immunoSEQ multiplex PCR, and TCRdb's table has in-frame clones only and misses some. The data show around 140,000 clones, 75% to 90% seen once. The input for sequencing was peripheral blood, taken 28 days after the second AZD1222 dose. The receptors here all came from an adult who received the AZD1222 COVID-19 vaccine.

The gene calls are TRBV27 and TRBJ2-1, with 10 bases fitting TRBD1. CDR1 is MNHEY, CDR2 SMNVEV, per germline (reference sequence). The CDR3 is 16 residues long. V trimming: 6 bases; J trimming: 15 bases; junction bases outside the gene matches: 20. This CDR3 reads CASSSQSGQGRRRPFF. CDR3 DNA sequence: TGTGCCAGCAGCTCCCAATCGGGACAGGGGCGAAGGCGGCCGTTCTTC.

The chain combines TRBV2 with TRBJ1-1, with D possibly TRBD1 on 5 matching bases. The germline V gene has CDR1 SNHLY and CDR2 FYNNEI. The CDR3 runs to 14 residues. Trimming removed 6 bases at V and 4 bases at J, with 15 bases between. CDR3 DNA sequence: TGTGCCAGCAGGAAAGAAGTGGGGCGCACTGAAGCTTTCTTT. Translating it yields CASRKEVGRTEAFF. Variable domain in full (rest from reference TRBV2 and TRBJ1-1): EPEVTQTPSHQVTQMGQEVILRCVPISNHLYFYWYRQILGQKVEFLVSFYNNEISEKSEIFDDQFSVERPDGSNFTLKIRSTKLEDSAMYFCASRKEVGRTEAFFGQGTRLTVV.

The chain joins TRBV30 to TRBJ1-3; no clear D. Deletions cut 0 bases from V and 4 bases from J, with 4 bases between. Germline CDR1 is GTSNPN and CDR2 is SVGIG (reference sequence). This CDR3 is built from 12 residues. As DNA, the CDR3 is TGTGCCTGGAGTGTAGGCGGAAACACCATATATTTT. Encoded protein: CAWSVGGNTIYF.

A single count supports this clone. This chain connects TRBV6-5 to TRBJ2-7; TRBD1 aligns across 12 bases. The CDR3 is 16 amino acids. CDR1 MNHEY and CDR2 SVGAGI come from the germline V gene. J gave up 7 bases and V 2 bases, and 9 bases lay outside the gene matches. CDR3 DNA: TGTGCCAGCAGTTACGGCTTGGGGACAGGGGGCGGGGAGCAGTACTTC. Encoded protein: CASSYGLGTGGGEQYF.

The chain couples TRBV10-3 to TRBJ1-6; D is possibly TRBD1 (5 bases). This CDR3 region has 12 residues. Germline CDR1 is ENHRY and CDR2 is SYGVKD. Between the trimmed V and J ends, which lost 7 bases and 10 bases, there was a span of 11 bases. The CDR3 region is CAIKSEGSPLHF. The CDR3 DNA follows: TGTGCCATCAAGAGCGAGGGGTCACCCCTCCACTTT.

CDR3 coding DNA: TGTGCCAGTAGTCCCAGGGGGCTCGGAAACACTGAAGCTTTCTTT. Translating it yields CASSPRGLGNTEAFF. This chain connects TRBV19 to TRBJ1-1, with 8 bases identical to TRBD1. Germline lookup yields CDR1 LNHDA and CDR2 SQIVND (reference sequence). J was trimmed by 2 bases and V by 5 bases; bases with no gene match: 7. This CDR3 is built from 15 residues.

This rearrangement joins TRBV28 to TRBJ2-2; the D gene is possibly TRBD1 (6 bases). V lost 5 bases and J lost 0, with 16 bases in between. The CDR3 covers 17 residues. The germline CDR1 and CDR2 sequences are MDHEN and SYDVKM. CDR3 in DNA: TGTGCCAGCAGTCTTTCAGGGGTTTCCGCGAACACCGGGGAGCTGTTTTTT. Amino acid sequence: CASSLSGVSANTGELFF.

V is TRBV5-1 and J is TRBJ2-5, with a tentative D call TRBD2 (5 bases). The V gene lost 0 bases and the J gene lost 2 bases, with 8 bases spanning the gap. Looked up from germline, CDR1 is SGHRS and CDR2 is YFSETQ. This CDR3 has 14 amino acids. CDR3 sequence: CASSLGTRQETQYF. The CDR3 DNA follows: TGCGCCAGCAGCTTGGGGACTCGTCAAGAGACCCAGTACTTC.